Described below is a single T cell receptor (beta chain) sequence and its context. Its antigen is not identified. All of the isolated RNA was reverse transcribed, so expressed TCRB transcripts were sequenced. Only in-frame clones appear in the TCRdb table, and some are missing; sequencing was by immunoSEQ multiplex PCR. The sample holds about 710,000 clones, around 15% seen once. These data come from a study of beta chain features in type 1 diabetes. Study as a whole: There was similarity between patients and healthy donors in age, gender and cell yields. Cells sorted and examined across all samples totaled around 110,000,000. Study-wide findings and caveats: TCRB CDR3s from Type 1 diabetes patients were moderately but significantly shorter in all four CD4+ subsets. Shorter templates might be favored by PCR, equally in patients and controls. The VDJ junctions of type 1 diabetes patients carried fewer insertions and more deletions.

The V gene lost 2 bases and the J gene lost 4 bases, with 3 bases spanning the gap. In germline, CDR1 is SGHTA, CDR2 FQGNSA. CDR3 length equals 12 residues. The sequencing input was naive CD4+ T cells from blood. The genes are TRBV7-2 and TRBJ1-5; no firm D call. The sequence was obtained from a young man with type 1 diabetes. The CDR3 DNA reads TGTGCCAGCAGCTTAACAAATCAGCCCCAGCATTTT. It codes for CASSLTNQPQHF.